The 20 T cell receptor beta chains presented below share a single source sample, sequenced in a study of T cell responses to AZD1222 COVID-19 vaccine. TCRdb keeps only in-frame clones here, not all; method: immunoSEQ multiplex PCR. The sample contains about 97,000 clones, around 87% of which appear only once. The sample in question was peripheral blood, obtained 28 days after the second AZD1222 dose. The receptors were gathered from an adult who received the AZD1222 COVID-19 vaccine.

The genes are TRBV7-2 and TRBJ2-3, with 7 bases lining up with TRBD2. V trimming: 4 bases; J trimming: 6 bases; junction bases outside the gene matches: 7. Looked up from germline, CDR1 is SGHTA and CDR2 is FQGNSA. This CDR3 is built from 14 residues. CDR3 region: CASSSTSVRDTQYF. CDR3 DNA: TGTGCCAGCAGCTCTACTAGCGTGAGGGATACGCAGTATTTT.

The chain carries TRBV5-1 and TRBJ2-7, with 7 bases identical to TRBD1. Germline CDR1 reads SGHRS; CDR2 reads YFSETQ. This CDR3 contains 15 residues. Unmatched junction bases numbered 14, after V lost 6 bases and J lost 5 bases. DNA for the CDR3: TGCGCCAGCAAGGGGGCCTTCACAGGGGTCAACGAGCAGTACTTC. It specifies CASKGAFTGVNEQYF.

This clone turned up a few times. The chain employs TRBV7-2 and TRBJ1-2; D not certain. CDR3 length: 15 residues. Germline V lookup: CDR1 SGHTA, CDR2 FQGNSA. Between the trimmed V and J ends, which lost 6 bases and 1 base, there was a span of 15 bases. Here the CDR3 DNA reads TGTGCCAGCAGTTACCGATGGGGAAATAACTATGGCTACACCTTC. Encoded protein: CASSYRWGNNYGYTF.

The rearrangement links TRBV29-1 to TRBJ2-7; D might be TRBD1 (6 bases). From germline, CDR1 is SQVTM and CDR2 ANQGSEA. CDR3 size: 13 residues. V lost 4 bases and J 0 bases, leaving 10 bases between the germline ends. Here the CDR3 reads CSVVSRGSYEQYF. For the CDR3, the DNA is TGCAGCGTTGTTTCCAGGGGCTCCTACGAGCAGTACTTC.

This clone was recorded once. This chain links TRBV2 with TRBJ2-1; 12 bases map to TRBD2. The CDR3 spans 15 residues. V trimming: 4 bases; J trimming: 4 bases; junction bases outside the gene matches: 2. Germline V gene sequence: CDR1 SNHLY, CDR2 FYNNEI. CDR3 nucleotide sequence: TGTGCCAGCAGTGCGGGACTAGCGGGTTACAATGAGCAGTTCTTC. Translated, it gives CASSAGLAGYNEQFF.

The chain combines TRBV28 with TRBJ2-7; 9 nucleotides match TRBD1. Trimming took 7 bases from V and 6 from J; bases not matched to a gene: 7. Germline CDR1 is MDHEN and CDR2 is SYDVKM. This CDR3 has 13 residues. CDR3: CASTMGQGGEQYF. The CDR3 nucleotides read TGTGCCAGCACCATGGGACAGGGCGGCGAGCAGTACTTC.

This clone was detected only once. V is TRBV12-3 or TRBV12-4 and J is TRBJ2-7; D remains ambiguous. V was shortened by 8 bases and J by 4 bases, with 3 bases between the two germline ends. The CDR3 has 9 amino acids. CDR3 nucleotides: TGTGCCAGCGGATACGAGCAGTACTTC. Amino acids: CASGYEQYF.

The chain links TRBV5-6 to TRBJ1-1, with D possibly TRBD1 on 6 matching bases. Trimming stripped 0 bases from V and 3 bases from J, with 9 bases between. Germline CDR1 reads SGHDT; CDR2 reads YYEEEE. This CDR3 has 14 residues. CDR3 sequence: CASSLVGGHTEAFF. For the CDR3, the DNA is TGTGCCAGCAGCTTGGTCGGGGGCCACACTGAAGCTTTCTTT.

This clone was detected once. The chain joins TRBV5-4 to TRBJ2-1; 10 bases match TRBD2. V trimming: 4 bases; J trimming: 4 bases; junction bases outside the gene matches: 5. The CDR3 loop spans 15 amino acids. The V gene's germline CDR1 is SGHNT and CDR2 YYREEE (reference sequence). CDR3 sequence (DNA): TGTGCCAGCAGCACAAGCGGGGGGGCGTACAATGAGCAGTTCTTC. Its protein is CASSTSGGAYNEQFF.

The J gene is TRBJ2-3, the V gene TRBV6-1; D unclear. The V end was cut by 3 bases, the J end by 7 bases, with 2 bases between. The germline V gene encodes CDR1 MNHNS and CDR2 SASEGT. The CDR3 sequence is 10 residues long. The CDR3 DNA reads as TGTGCCAGCAGTGATTATACGCAGTATTTT. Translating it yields CASSDYTQYF.

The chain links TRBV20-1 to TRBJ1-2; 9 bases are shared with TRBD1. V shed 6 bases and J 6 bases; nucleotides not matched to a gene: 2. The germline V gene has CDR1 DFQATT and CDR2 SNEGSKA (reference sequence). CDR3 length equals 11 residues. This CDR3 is CSATGGNGYTF. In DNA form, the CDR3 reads TGCAGTGCCACAGGGGGCAATGGCTACACCTTC.

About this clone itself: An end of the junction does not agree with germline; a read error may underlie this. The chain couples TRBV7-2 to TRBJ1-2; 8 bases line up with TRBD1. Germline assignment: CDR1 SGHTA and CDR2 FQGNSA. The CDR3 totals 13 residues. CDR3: CASSTTRPGQEGF. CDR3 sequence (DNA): TGTGCCAGCAGCACGACCCGTCCGGGACAGGAAGGTTTC. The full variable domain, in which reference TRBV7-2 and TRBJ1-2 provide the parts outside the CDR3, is GAGVSQSPSNKVTEKGKDVELRCDPISGHTALYWYRQSLGQGLEFLIYFQGNSAPDKSGLPSDRFSAERTGGSVSTLTIQRTQQEDSAVYLCASSTTRPGQEGFGSGTRLTVV.

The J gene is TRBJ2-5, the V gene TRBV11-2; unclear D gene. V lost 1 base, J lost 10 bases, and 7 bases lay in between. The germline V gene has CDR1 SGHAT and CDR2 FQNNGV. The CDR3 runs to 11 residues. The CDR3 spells CASSLVDLQYF. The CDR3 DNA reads TGTGCCAGCAGCTTAGTAGACCTCCAGTACTTC.

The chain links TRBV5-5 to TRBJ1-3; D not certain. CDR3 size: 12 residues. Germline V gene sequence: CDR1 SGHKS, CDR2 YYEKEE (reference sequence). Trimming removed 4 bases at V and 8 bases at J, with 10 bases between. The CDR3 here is CASSPTGDTIYF. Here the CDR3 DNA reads TGTGCCAGCAGCCCTACCGGGGACACCATATATTTT.

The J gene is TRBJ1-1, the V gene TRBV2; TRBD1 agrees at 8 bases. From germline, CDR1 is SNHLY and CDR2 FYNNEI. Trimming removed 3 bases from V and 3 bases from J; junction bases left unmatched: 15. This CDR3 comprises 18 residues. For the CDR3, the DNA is TGTGCCAGCAGTGAGGATCCTACAGGGGGACTGGAATACACTGAAGCTTTCTTT. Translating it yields CASSEDPTGGLEYTEAFF.

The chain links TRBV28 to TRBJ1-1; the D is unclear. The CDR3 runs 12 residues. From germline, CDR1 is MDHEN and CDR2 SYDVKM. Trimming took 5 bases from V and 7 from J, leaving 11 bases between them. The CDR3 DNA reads TGTGCCAGCAGTACAATATTGGGTGAAGCTTTCTTT. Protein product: CASSTILGEAFF.

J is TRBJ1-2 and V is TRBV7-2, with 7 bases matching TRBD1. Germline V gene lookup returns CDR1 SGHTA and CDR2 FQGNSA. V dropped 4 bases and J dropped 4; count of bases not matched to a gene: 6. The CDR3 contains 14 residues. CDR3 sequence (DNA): TGTGCCAGCAGCTCAGACGGGACAGTCTATGGCTACACCTTC. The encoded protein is CASSSDGTVYGYTF.

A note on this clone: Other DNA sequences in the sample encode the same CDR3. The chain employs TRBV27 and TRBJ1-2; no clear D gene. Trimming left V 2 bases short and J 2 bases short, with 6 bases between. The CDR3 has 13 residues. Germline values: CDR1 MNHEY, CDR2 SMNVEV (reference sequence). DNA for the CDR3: TGTGCCAGCAGTTTACGACAAAACTATGGCTACACCTTC. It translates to CASSLRQNYGYTF.

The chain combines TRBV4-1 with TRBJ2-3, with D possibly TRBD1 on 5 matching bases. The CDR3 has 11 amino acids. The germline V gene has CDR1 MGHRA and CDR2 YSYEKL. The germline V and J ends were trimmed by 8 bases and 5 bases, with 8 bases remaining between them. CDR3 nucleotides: TGCGCCAGCGGGGCTGGAGATACGCAGTATTTT. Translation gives CASGAGDTQYF.

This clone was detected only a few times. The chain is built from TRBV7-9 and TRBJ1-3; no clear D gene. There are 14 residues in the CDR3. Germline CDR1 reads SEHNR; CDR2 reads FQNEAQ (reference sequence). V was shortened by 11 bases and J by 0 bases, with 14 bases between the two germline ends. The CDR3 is CAVPDVYSGNTIYF. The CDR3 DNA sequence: TGTGCCGTTCCAGACGTTTACTCTGGAAACACCATATATTTT.